The clone carrying this T cell receptor (beta chain) was picked up one time. Its antigen is unidentified. The RNA input was about 0.5 to 1 ug, and it was reverse transcribed with random hexamers. Across 54 Vbeta and 13 Jbeta, immunoSEQ multiplex PCR amplified TCR beta CDR3. Each CDR3 protein is one row after TCRdb ran MiXCR on the immunoSEQ multiplex PCR reads. In the table there are more than 70,000 distinct CDR3 sequences, roughly nine tenths of which are singletons. These data belong to a study of CD8 T cells in Susac syndrome. Study findings and constraints: As acknowledged by the study, its TCR sequencing and HLA analysis included a relatively small number of individuals.

Germline V CDR1 and CDR2: MGHRA, YSYEKL. Trimming took 1 base from V and 6 from J; bases not matched to a gene: 5. This CDR3 has 14 amino acids. TEMRA cells underwent FACS enrichment and CD8+ and CD4+ T cells underwent negative isolation. This chain joins TRBV4-1 and TRBJ2-7; 8 bases match TRBD1. Sequencing used CD8+ T cells from PBMCs. The TCR originated in a human donor with multiple sclerosis. CDR3: CASSQVSGGGEQYF. The DNA for the CDR3 is TGCGCCAGCAGCCAAGTTTCAGGGGGCGGCGAGCAGTACTTC.